This T cell receptor beta chain emerged from a study of T-cell reconstitution after alpha-beta-depleted transplantation in children. This clonotype was seen many times. For TCRbeta, the library was prepared with unique molecular identifiers. TCRdb used MiXCR to reprocess the PCR reads, holding one entry per CDR3 protein. The sample contains about 610,000 distinct CDR3 sequences, roughly 10% of which appear only once. The junction had 6 bases not matched to a gene; V was cut back by 0 bases and J by 7 bases. CDR1 LGHNA and CDR2 YSLEER come from the germline V gene. The CDR3 covers 16 residues. V usage is TRBV4-3 and J usage is TRBJ1-6; 7 bases match TRBD1. This specimen was PBMCs from the stem cell graft donor, taken from the stem cell graft. This TCR derives from a human donor who donated a stem cell graft to a child with acute myeloid leukemia. The CDR3 protein is CASSQDAGQENSPLHF. The CDR3 bases are TGCGCCAGCAGCCAAGATGCCGGACAGGAGAATTCACCCCTCCACTTT.